A selection of T cell receptor beta chains follows, all from one sample in a study of cytomegalovirus exposure and HLA in healthy donors. Only in-frame clones appear in the TCRdb table, and some are missing; sequencing was by immunoSEQ multiplex PCR. The sample lists about 160,000 clones, approximately 80% occurring once. The sample taken for sequencing was PBMCs. These receptors were obtained from a woman between 50 and 59 years old in good health and CMV-seronegative. Each CDR3 is given with its conserved first and last residue. Each record gives: J gene, clone size, V gene, CDR3 protein. For some rows the clone size is stated as once, few or many, or as a class when expanded; others skip it.

J: TRBJ2-7; size: NA; V: TRBV5-1; CDR3: CASSEVHPGEQYF
J: TRBJ2-7; size: once; V: TRBV5-1; CDR3: CASSAMGGGAGYEQYF
J: TRBJ2-2; size: few; V: TRBV19; CDR3: CASSTPTLDNSNTGELFF
J: TRBJ1-3; size: NA; V: TRBV5-6; CDR3: CASSLGTARSGNTIYF
J: TRBJ1-2; size: NA; V: TRBV6-5; CDR3: CASSYSGEDIGGYTF
J: TRBJ1-1; size: NA; V: TRBV15; CDR3: CATSRDRSGGTEAFF
J: TRBJ2-1; size: NA; V: TRBV18; CDR3: CASSPTRDYLNEQFF
J: TRBJ1-1; size: NA; V: TRBV6-6; CDR3: CASRDRGTNTEAFF
J: TRBJ2-1; size: NA; V: TRBV4-1; CDR3: CASSQREQGAASSYNEQFF
J: TRBJ1-2; size: NA; V: TRBV4-1; CDR3: CASSQVQALPYGYTF
J: TRBJ1-1; size: few; V: TRBV7-2; CDR3: CASSGVGRTAEAFF
J: TRBJ1-1; size: NA; V: TRBV25-1; CDR3: CASSSRGGRVKTEAFF
J: TRBJ1-1; size: NA; V: TRBV5-8; CDR3: CASSQGQGLDTEAFF
J: TRBJ2-7; size: NA; V: TRBV7-9; CDR3: CASSPPGTGGYEQYF
J: TRBJ2-7; size: NA; V: TRBV9; CDR3: CASSVGDSYEQYF
J: TRBJ1-4; size: NA; V: TRBV19; CDR3: CASTWDRETEKLFF
J: TRBJ1-1; size: NA; V: TRBV7-2; CDR3: CASSLVLQGEGAFF
J: TRBJ1-1; size: NA; V: TRBV7-9; CDR3: CASSLSRRLNTEAFF
J: TRBJ1-5; size: NA; V: TRBV27; CDR3: CASSPINQPQHF
J: TRBJ2-2; size: NA; V: TRBV7-6; CDR3: CASSLGGHRGRITGELFF
J: TRBJ2-7; size: NA; V: TRBV6-5; CDR3: CASSYSGRGYEQYF
J: TRBJ2-7; size: NA; V: TRBV11-1; CDR3: CASSLGQIYEQYF
J: TRBJ2-7; size: NA; V: TRBV6-5; CDR3: CASSYGTENTYEQYF
J: TRBJ2-7; size: NA; V: TRBV7-9; CDR3: CASSLGTGSYEQYF
J: TRBJ2-7; size: NA; V: TRBV7-2; CDR3: CASSLVDGGTFNEQYF
J: TRBJ2-1; size: NA; V: TRBV4-2; CDR3: CASSQEHSGGPNEQFF
J: TRBJ2-7; size: few; V: TRBV7-2; CDR3: CASSLSDSLYEQYF
J: TRBJ1-2; size: NA; V: TRBV7-2; CDR3: CASSLDSVGVRGYTF
J: TRBJ2-1; size: once; V: TRBV19; CDR3: CASSLTSGFNNEQFF
J: TRBJ2-5; size: once; V: TRBV7-2; CDR3: CASSWGVETQYF
J: TRBJ2-1; size: NA; V: TRBV7-6; CDR3: CAISDRFDRYNEQFF
J: TRBJ1-5; size: NA; V: TRBV7-8; CDR3: CASSPNGGELGQPQHF
J: TRBJ2-7; size: NA; V: TRBV15; CDR3: CATSRGAGAGEQYF
J: TRBJ1-4; size: NA; V: TRBV2; CDR3: CASSVGQPNEKLFF
J: TRBJ2-7; size: NA; V: TRBV19; CDR3: CASSAGTGDYEQYF
J: TRBJ2-2; size: NA; V: TRBV6-1; CDR3: CASRGGTGELFF
J: TRBJ1-2; size: NA; V: TRBV7-9; CDR3: CASSPRTGGRSYGYTF
J: TRBJ2-3; size: NA; V: TRBV15; CDR3: CATSREKRGPSTDTQYF
J: TRBJ2-1; size: NA; V: TRBV5-1; CDR3: CASSILGTTYNEQFF
J: TRBJ2-2; size: medium-sized; V: TRBV9; CDR3: CASSEFSTNTGELFF
J: TRBJ2-7; size: NA; V: TRBV15; CDR3: CATRIGTSGRTSYEQYF
J: TRBJ2-1; size: NA; V: TRBV5-1; CDR3: CASSLLTGGWFF
J: TRBJ2-3; size: once; V: TRBV6-4; CDR3: CASSPVAGVGADTQYF
J: TRBJ1-6; size: NA; V: TRBV2; CDR3: CASVSRTYNSPLHF
J: TRBJ1-1; size: NA; V: TRBV6-5; CDR3: CASKRTGNTEAFF